These 27 T cell receptor beta chains came from one sample sequenced in a study of T cells expressing NK-cell markers. From the 5' RACE reads, TCRdb lists one entry per CDR3 protein and no DNA. In total, the table holds a few hundred thousand distinct CDR3 sequences. Sequencing was performed on blood T cells: a sorted CD56 or NKG2C T cell subset, CD4+ or CD8+ T cells, or bulk PBMC T cells (not recorded which). The receptors stem from a man aged 18-75 years in good health.

The V and J genes are TRBV16 and TRBJ2-7; with no DNA, the TCRdb D assignment of TRBD1 cannot be verified. CDR3 size: 13 residues. Germline CDR1 and CDR2: KGHSY and FQNENV. CDR3 protein: CASSTRVEGEQYF.

The chain uses TRBV12-5 and TRBJ1-1; the D gene TCRdb calls, TRBD1, cannot be checked with no DNA. The CDR3 spans 20 residues. Looked up from germline, CDR1 is LGHNT and CDR2 is FRNRAP. The CDR3 here is CASGRQDGTGARLMNTEAFF.

The V and J genes are TRBV3-1 and TRBJ2-7; TCRdb gives TRBD1 as the D gene, but with no DNA this cannot be confirmed. CDR3 length: 17 amino acids. CDR1 and CDR2 from the germline V gene are LGHDT and YNNKEL (reference sequence). The CDR3 loop is CASSQEVAGQTTYEQYF.

CDR3 loop: CASSLGTGNSIYEQYF. The chain joins TRBV11-2 to TRBJ2-7; TCRdb reports TRBD1, a call that lacks DNA to check it against. Looked up from germline, CDR1 is SGHAT and CDR2 is FQNNGV. The CDR3 runs to 16 residues.

The chain links TRBV20-1 to TRBJ2-3. CDR1 DFQATT and CDR2 SNEGSKA come from the germline V gene (reference sequence). This CDR3 is built from 15 residues. Here the CDR3 reads CSARRLQTSTDTQYF.

This chain connects TRBV7-6 to TRBJ2-5; TCRdb reports TRBD2, a call that lacks DNA to check it against. Germline V gene data show CDR1 as SGHVS and CDR2 as FNYEAQ. This CDR3 has 17 amino acids. The chain's CDR3 is CASSLGTASGLGETQYF.

The genes are TRBV27 and TRBJ2-2; lacking DNA, the TRBD1 call made by TCRdb goes unchecked. The CDR3 is 17 amino acids. Germline CDR1 is MNHEY and CDR2 is SMNVEV (reference sequence). CDR3: CASSFKGQASLTGELFF.

The chain links TRBV5-1 to TRBJ1-6. Germline V gene data show CDR1 as SGHRS and CDR2 as YFSETQ. The CDR3 runs to 16 residues. The CDR3 reads CASSFSGDSYNSPLHF.

The J gene is TRBJ2-3, the V gene TRBV12-3 or TRBV12-4; TCRdb calls TRBD1, which cannot be checked without DNA. This CDR3 spans 15 amino acids. This CDR3 is CASSFWDPGRDTQYF.

The rearrangement joins TRBV27 to TRBJ1-1; TCRdb gives TRBD1 as the D gene, but with no DNA this cannot be confirmed. The CDR3 runs 13 residues. Germline values: CDR1 MNHEY, CDR2 SMNVEV (reference sequence). The CDR3 loop is CASSPNRGGSAFF.

The chain recombines TRBV19 with TRBJ2-1; lacking DNA, the TRBD2 call made by TCRdb goes unchecked. CDR1 is LNHDA and CDR2 is SQIVND in the germline V gene (reference sequence). This CDR3 region has 13 residues. CDR3 protein: CASSMEGSIEQFF.

The V gene is TRBV25-1, the J gene TRBJ2-7. Germline values: CDR1 MGHDK, CDR2 SYGVNS. CDR3 length: 11 amino acids. CDR3 in amino acids: CASSAKYEQYF.

CDR3 amino acids: CASSLPGQSSTDTQYF. The chain combines TRBV5-1 with TRBJ2-3; as DNA is missing, the TRBD1 call by TCRdb cannot be tested. This CDR3 region has 16 residues. Germline values: CDR1 SGHRS, CDR2 YFSETQ.

The genes are TRBV5-4 and TRBJ2-3; TCRdb's D call, TRBD1, is unchecked because there is no DNA. The CDR3 length is 15 residues. Germline V lookup: CDR1 SGHNT, CDR2 YYREEE (reference sequence). CDR3 sequence: CASSSPGRRADTQYF.

This chain links TRBV12-3 or TRBV12-4 with TRBJ1-2. The CDR3 consists of 14 residues. This CDR3 reads CASSPHGVGYGYTF.

The rearrangement uses TRBV6-2 or TRBV6-3 and TRBJ2-5; TCRdb returns TRBD1, unconfirmable since there is no DNA. CDR1 MNHEY and CDR2 SVGEGT come from the germline V gene. The CDR3 extends over 15 amino acids. CDR3: CASSYSRGIQETQYF.

The chain carries TRBV28 and TRBJ2-6; TCRdb's D call, TRBD1, is unchecked because there is no DNA. The germline gives CDR1 MDHEN, CDR2 SYDVKM. The CDR3 is made up of 17 amino acids. The CDR3 reads CASSLILITGSANVLTF.

J is TRBJ2-3 and V is TRBV5-1; the TCRdb call, TRBD2, lacks DNA for checking. The CDR3 is made up of 16 amino acids. Germline V gene data show CDR1 as SGHRS and CDR2 as YFSETQ. CDR3: CASSPGTSRTADTQYF.

The V gene is TRBV5-1, the J gene TRBJ2-3; TCRdb gives TRBD1 as the D gene, but with no DNA this cannot be confirmed. Germline assignment: CDR1 SGHRS and CDR2 YFSETQ. The CDR3 is made up of 16 amino acids. The CDR3 reads CASSVRATAGGDTQYF.

This chain uses TRBV5-1 with TRBJ2-5; the D gene TCRdb calls, TRBD1, cannot be checked with no DNA. This CDR3 region has 16 residues. CDR1 is SGHRS, CDR2 YFSETQ, per germline. This CDR3 reads CASSSTQSGQQETQYF.

This chain links TRBV2 with TRBJ2-1; TCRdb outputs TRBD1, but without DNA this stays unchecked. The CDR3 is 13 amino acids. Germline V lookup: CDR1 SNHLY, CDR2 FYNNEI. CDR3 sequence: CASKGTVNNEQFF. Supplemented by reference TRBV2 and TRBJ2-1, the full variable domain reads EPEVTQTPSHQVTQMGQEVILRCVPISNHLYFYWYRQILGQKVEFLVSFYNNEISEKSEIFDDQFSVERPDGSNFTLKIRSTKLEDSAMYFCASKGTVNNEQFFGPGTRLTVL.

The chain carries TRBV6-5 and TRBJ2-1; TCRdb indicates TRBD1, and absent DNA this call remains unverified. CDR1 MNHEY and CDR2 SVGAGI come from the germline V gene. There are 12 residues in the CDR3. The CDR3 loop is CASSRLSSEQFF.

The chain uses TRBV30 and TRBJ2-1; with no DNA, the TCRdb D assignment of TRBD1 cannot be verified. Germline V gene sequence: CDR1 GTSNPN, CDR2 SVGIG (reference sequence). This CDR3 comprises 13 residues. This CDR3 reads CAWSSLIRGEQFF.

The chain has TRBV20-1 and TRBJ2-5; TCRdb picks TRBD2, but there is no DNA to check that call. This CDR3 has 14 residues. CDR1 is DFQATT, CDR2 SNEGSKA, per germline (reference sequence). CDR3 residues: CSARPTSGGKTQYF.

The V and J genes are TRBV12-3 or TRBV12-4 and TRBJ2-2; TCRdb's D gene call, TRBD1, goes unchecked for lack of DNA. The CDR3 has 15 residues. This CDR3 is CASSLGPGAGGELFF.

The V and J genes are TRBV7-2 and TRBJ2-3. CDR3 length: 14 residues. Germline lookup yields CDR1 SGHTA and CDR2 FQGNSA. This chain's CDR3 is CASSAQPYTDTQYF. The whole variable domain, remainder taken from reference TRBV7-2 and TRBJ2-3, is GAGVSQSPSNKVTEKGKDVELRCDPISGHTALYWYRQSLGQGLEFLIYFQGNSAPDKSGLPSDRFSAERTGGSVSTLTIQRTQQEDSAVYLCASSAQPYTDTQYFGPGTRLTVL.

The gene calls are TRBV20-1 and TRBJ2-1; TCRdb designates TRBD2, a call that cannot be tested without DNA. Germline CDR1 DFQATT, CDR2 SNEGSKA (reference sequence). The CDR3 totals 15 residues. CDR3 sequence reads: CSAAKAGGPIDEQFF.